This TCR beta chain was sequenced during a study of blood T cell repertoires in COVID-19. The CDR3 is 19 residues long. The germline gives CDR1 MNHEY, CDR2 SVGEGT. Trimming took 2 bases from V and 8 from J; bases not matched to a gene: 15. This table comes from immunoSEQ multiplex PCR, and its TCRdb copy is limited to in-frame clones, with some not included. The sample holds some 300,000 clones, 80% to 90% seen once. This TCR was sampled from a woman aged 50 to 60 with COVID-19, enrolled during active disease. The rearrangement joins TRBV6-2 or TRBV6-3 to TRBJ2-1; the match to TRBD2 covers 13 bases. Sequenced: peripheral blood. The CDR3 DNA sequence: TGTGCCAGCAGTTACCACTCGTCGAGGACTAGCGGGAGAACCTATGAGCAGTTCTTC. It translates to CASSYHSSRTSGRTYEQFF.